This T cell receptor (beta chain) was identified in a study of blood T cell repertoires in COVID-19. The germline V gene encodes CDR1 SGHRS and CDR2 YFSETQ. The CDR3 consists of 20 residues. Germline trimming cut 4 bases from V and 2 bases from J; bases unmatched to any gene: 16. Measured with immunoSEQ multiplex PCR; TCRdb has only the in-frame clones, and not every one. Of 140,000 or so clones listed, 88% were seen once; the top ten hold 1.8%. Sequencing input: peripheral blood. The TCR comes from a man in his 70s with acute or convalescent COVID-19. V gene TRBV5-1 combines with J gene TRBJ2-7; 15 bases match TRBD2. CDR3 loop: CASSGTGTSGRFRPTYEQYF. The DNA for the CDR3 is TGCGCCAGCAGCGGCACCGGGACTAGCGGGAGGTTCCGTCCGACCTACGAGCAGTACTTC.